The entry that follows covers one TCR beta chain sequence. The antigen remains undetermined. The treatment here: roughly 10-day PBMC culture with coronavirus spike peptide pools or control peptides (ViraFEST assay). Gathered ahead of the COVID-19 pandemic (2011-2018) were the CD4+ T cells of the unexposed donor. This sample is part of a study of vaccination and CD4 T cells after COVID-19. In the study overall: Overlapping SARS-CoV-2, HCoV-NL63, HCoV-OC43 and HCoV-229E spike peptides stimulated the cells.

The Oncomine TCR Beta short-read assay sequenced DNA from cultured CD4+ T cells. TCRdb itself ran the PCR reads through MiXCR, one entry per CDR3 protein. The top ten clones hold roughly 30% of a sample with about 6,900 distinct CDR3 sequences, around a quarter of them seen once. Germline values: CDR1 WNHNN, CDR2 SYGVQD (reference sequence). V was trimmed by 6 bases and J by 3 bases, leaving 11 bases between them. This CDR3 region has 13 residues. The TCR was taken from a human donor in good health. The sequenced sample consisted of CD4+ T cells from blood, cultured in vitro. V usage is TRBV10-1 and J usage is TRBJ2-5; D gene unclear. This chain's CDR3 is CASRGQAEETQYF. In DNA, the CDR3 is TGCGCCAGCAGAGGCCAGGCCGAAGAGACCCAGTACTTC.